The rows below give T cell receptor beta chains drawn from one sample of a study of T cell responses to AZD1222 COVID-19 vaccine. Only in-frame clones appear in the TCRdb table, and some are missing; sequencing was by immunoSEQ multiplex PCR. The table has about 62,000 clones, roughly three quarters seen once; the top ten hold roughly 13%. The source was peripheral blood, collected on day 0 of AZD1222 vaccination. The receptors shown here come from an adult in good health. Both conserved end residues are part of each CDR3. Each record gives: J gene, D gene, clone size, V gene, CDR3 protein, CDR3 DNA. A D gene is named only where the DNA matches it firmly. The listing skips clone size in some rows; elsewhere it reads once, few, many or a size class.

>TRBJ2-2|-|-|TRBV9
CASNLRNGELFF
TGTGCCAGCAACCTACGAAACGGGGAGCTGTTTTTT
>TRBJ1-2|-|-|TRBV9
CASSGRDGYTF
TGTGCCAGCAGCGGCAGGGACGGCTACACCTTC
>TRBJ2-1|-|few|TRBV3-1/TRBV3-2
CASSQGPLWAEQFF
TGTGCCAGCAGCCAAGGGCCCTTGTGGGCTGAGCAGTTCTTC
>TRBJ1-1|-|-|TRBV6-1
CASSDAEGGNTEAFF
TGTGCCAGCAGTGATGCGGAGGGAGGGAACACTGAAGCTTTCTTT
>TRBJ1-1|-|-|TRBV7-2
CASSLAERREAFF
TGTGCCAGCAGCTTAGCGGAAAGGAGAGAAGCTTTCTTT
>TRBJ2-2|-|-|TRBV12-3/TRBV12-4
CASSPLLAGELFF
TGTGCCAGCAGTCCCCTTTTGGCCGGGGAGCTGTTTTTT
>TRBJ2-1|-|-|TRBV3-1/TRBV3-2
CASSQAAARGASYNEQFF
TGTGCCAGCAGCCAAGCGGCGGCCAGAGGGGCTTCCTACAATGAGCAGTTCTTC
>TRBJ1-4|-|-|TRBV24-1
CATSEASGSEKLFF
TGTGCCACCAGTGAGGCCTCCGGGAGCGAAAAACTGTTTTTT
>TRBJ2-4|-|-|TRBV4-1
CASSQERPQGRENIQYF
TGCGCCAGCAGCCAAGAACGCCCACAGGGGAGGGAGAACATTCAGTACTTC
>TRBJ1-1|-|once|TRBV25-1
CASSANPGHLNTEAFF
TGTGCCAGCAGTGCAAATCCGGGACACCTGAACACTGAAGCTTTCTTT
>TRBJ1-1|TRBD1|-|TRBV5-5
CASSQGEDTEAFF
TGTGCCAGCAGCCAGGGGGAAGACACTGAAGCTTTCTTT
>TRBJ1-4|TRBD1|-|TRBV11-2
CASSLDRAGGKLFF
TGTGCCAGCAGCTTGGACAGGGCCGGGGGAAAACTGTTTTTT
>TRBJ2-7|TRBD2|-|TRBV10-3
CAITEGLDLPEQYF
TGTGCCATCACGGAGGGACTAGACCTCCCTGAGCAGTACTTC
>TRBJ1-1|-|-|TRBV25-1
CASSGEGGTEAFF
TGTGCCAGCAGTGGGGAGGGAGGCACTGAAGCTTTCTTT
>TRBJ1-5|-|-|TRBV30
CAWSVTRTNRGNQPQHF
TGTGCCTGGAGTGTAACTAGGACCAACCGGGGCAATCAGCCCCAGCATTTT
>TRBJ1-1|-|-|TRBV7-6
CASSLDLRRNTEAFF
TGTGCCAGCAGCTTAGATCTAAGGAGGAACACTGAAGCTTTCTTT
>TRBJ1-1|-|-|TRBV18
CASSLGMGTEAFF
TGTGCCAGCTCACTCGGGATGGGCACTGAAGCTTTCTTT
>TRBJ1-3|-|-|TRBV10-1
CASSAANSGNTIYF
TGCGCCAGCAGTGCGGCCAACTCTGGAAACACCATATATTTT
>TRBJ1-5|-|-|TRBV30
CAWSQQGPQHF
TGTGCCTGGAGTCAACAGGGGCCCCAGCATTTT
>TRBJ2-1|-|-|TRBV5-1
CASSLDGAPYNEQFF
TGCGCCAGCAGCTTGGACGGGGCACCCTACAATGAGCAGTTCTTC
>TRBJ2-7|-|-|TRBV4-2
CASSQERASGAGHEQYF
TGTGCCAGCAGCCAAGAAAGAGCTTCGGGGGCGGGTCACGAGCAGTACTTC
>TRBJ2-1|TRBD1|-|TRBV27
CASSALQGHEQFF
TGTGCCAGCAGTGCCCTACAGGGGCATGAGCAGTTCTTC
>TRBJ2-2|-|medium-sized|TRBV6-2/TRBV6-3
CASSYSGTPGVGSNTGELFF
TGTGCCAGCAGTTACTCCGGGACCCCAGGGGTAGGGTCGAACACCGGGGAGCTGTTTTTT
>TRBJ2-7|-|-|TRBV2
CASIEGQYSYEQYF
TGTGCCAGCATAGAAGGACAGTACTCCTACGAGCAGTACTTC
>TRBJ1-1|-|few|TRBV27
CASSLRPMNTEAFF
TGTGCCAGCAGTTTGAGGCCGATGAACACTGAAGCTTTCTTT
>TRBJ2-3|-|-|TRBV4-1
CASLLFTDTQYF
TGCGCCAGCCTCCTTTTTACAGATACGCAGTATTTT
>TRBJ2-7|TRBD1|-|TRBV6-2/TRBV6-3
CASSYSGTGSYEQYF
TGTGCCAGCAGTTACTCCGGGACAGGGTCCTACGAGCAGTACTTC
>TRBJ2-1|-|-|TRBV4-3
CASSLTGSQQFF
TGCGCCAGCAGCCTTACAGGCTCCCAGCAGTTCTTC
>TRBJ2-2|-|-|TRBV27
CASSLGPPRELFF
TGTGCCAGCAGTTTAGGTCCCCCGCGGGAGCTGTTTTTT
>TRBJ1-2|-|-|TRBV6-4
CASSEEPGQSYGYTF
TGTGCCAGCAGTGAGGAGCCGGGGCAGTCCTATGGCTACACCTTC
>TRBJ2-3|TRBD1|once|TRBV7-8
CASSSQGADTQYF
TGTGCCAGCAGCTCCCAGGGGGCAGATACGCAGTATTTT
>TRBJ2-1|TRBD2|few|TRBV6-5
CASSLTGTSYYNEQFF
TGTGCCAGCAGTTTAACCGGGACTAGCTATTACAATGAGCAGTTCTTC
>TRBJ1-3|TRBD1|-|TRBV6-5
CASSPGQGLGNTIYF
TGTGCCAGCAGCCCCGGACAGGGGTTAGGAAACACCATATATTTT
>TRBJ1-1|-|-|TRBV6-5
CASRLDRNTEAFF
TGTGCCAGCAGATTGGACAGGAACACTGAAGCTTTCTTT
>TRBJ1-1|-|-|TRBV9
CASSVVRGQNTEAFF
TGTGCCAGCAGCGTAGTCCGCGGGCAGAACACTGAAGCTTTCTTT